Described below is a single T cell receptor (beta chain) sequence and its context. Antigen: not known. The data derive from a study of vaccination and CD4 T cells after COVID-19. An Oncomine TCR Beta short-read assay was used to sequence the DNA from cultured CD4+ T cells. One entry per CDR3 protein results from TCRdb running MiXCR on the PCR reads. In the table there are some 10,000 distinct CDR3 sequences, around three fifths of which are singletons. As to treatment: roughly nine-day PBMC culture with coronavirus spike peptide pools or control peptides (ViraFEST assay). Germline V CDR1 and CDR2: DFQATT, SNEGSKA (reference sequence). The CDR3 has 17 amino acids. The J segment lost 0 bases and the V segment lost 5 bases, leaving 8 bases of the junction unmatched.

The origin of this receptor is a human donor who had recovered from COVID-19. The material sequenced was CD4+ T cells from blood, cultured in vitro. The rearrangement joins TRBV20-1 to TRBJ1-6, with TRBD1 identical over 9 bases. This chain's CDR3 is CSAPNGQGSSYNSPLHF. The CDR3 DNA sequence: TGCAGTGCTCCGAACGGACAGGGGAGCTCCTATAATTCACCCCTCCACTTT.